This TCR beta chain stems from a study of siplizumab effects on memory and regulatory T cells (dated by TCRdb to between 2017 and 2020). General notes on the study: The study examined how the anti-CD2 antibody siplizumab affects alloreactive T-cell subsets in allogeneic mixed lymphocyte reactions built from human PBMCs.

The library came from the immunoSEQ multiplex PCR assay. Roughly 100,000 TCR templates per sample were assayed on the deep sequencing platform. Genomic DNA extracted from sorted T cells was used for TCRbeta CDR3 sequencing. The published analysis was carried out like this. The R programming language was used for clonal analysis of TCRbeta CDR3 data. Alloreactive CD4+ and CD8+ clones were identified by comparing unstimulated samples to CFSE-low samples taken after the reaction. By matching sequences to the repertoires of sorted unstimulated Treg and non-Treg cells, each alloreactive CD4+ clone was assigned a regulatory or non-regulatory origin. TCRdb obtained this table from immuneACCESS and retained in-frame rearrangements with V and J assigned. These tables miss some clones; where compared with another copy, unresolved V genes account for less than half of the shortfall, and the remainder is unexplained. V, J and clone size reflect that table, while D and trimming were determined from the DNA. This sample comprises about 100,000 clones, about 94% of them detected only once. Roughly 1% of the sample lies in the top ten.

Study-wide findings and limitations: About 80-96% of proliferating CD4+ or CD8+ clones could not be given a naive or memory phenotype. Because sequences below about 10^-5 frequency were poorly captured, only a minor fraction of alloreactive clones could be mapped to unstimulated subsets. In reactions with siplizumab, an average of approximately 69% of mappable alloreactive CD4+ clones were Treg-derived, compared with 25% to 30% in control reactions. Unstimulated naive T cells appeared more diverse than memory T cells, and naive cells seemed to contribute substantially to the alloresponse. Whether proliferating Tregs from siplizumab cultures actually had suppressive function was not functionally confirmed. The cumulative frequency of alloreactive sequences that could be traced back to unstimulated CD4+ memory T cells was significantly reduced by siplizumab.

Sorted unstimulated T cells and proliferating T cells recovered from mixed lymphocyte reactions were subjected to TCRbeta CDR3 sequencing. Fresh whole blood from more than 8 HLA-typed healthy donors was used as the source from which PBMCs were isolated. Measured from the cysteine to the phenylalanine, the CDR3 is 11 residues long. Left in the record is the CDR3 DNA by itself, 33 bases read in frame from the first base. CDR1 and CDR2, per the germline V gene, are SGHDN and FVKESK. V sheds 6 bases and J sheds 6 bases, leaving 8 bases between their ends. With respect to this clone: Its antigen is still unknown. There are no base qualities to consult, and no much larger clone falls within one base.

The chain employs TRBV14 and TRBJ1-1, with no D gene named confidently. The sequenced sample was CD4+ T cells sorted from blood. The receptor was isolated from a human donor in good health. The CDR3 here reads CASSKTAEAFF. The sequence in DNA is TGTGCCAGCAGTAAAACGGCTGAAGCTTTCTTT.